The 21 T cell receptor beta chains listed next were all sequenced from one sample in a study of cytomegalovirus exposure and HLA in healthy donors. Amplification used 60 Vbeta primers and 13 Jbeta primers. Some clones are missing from TCRdb's copy, which holds only in-frame ones; the method was immunoSEQ multiplex PCR. Here the sample spans 200,000 to 250,000 clones, roughly 70% being singletons. What was sequenced was PBMCs. The receptor source for this set is a man aged 35 to 55 in good health and CMV-seropositive.

The chain joins TRBV27 to TRBJ2-1, with D maybe TRBD1 (5 bases). The V end was cut by 8 bases, the J end by 5 bases, with 19 bases between. This CDR3 has 15 amino acids. The germline gives CDR1 MNHEY, CDR2 SMNVEV (reference sequence). The CDR3 here is CASELLETQDNEQFF. DNA for the CDR3: TGTGCCAGCGAGCTGCTTGAGACACAGGACAATGAGCAGTTCTTC.

The chain has TRBV28 and TRBJ2-7, with a possible D match to TRBD2 (6 bases). Between the trimmed V and J ends, which lost 5 bases and 4 bases, there was a span of 6 bases. CDR3 length: 11 residues. The germline V gene has CDR1 MDHEN and CDR2 SYDVKM. CDR3: CASSGGYEQYF. The DNA for the CDR3 is TGTGCCAGCAGTGGGGGGTACGAGCAGTACTTC.

The rearrangement links TRBV11-2 to TRBJ2-7, with 10 bases that match TRBD1. Looked up from germline, CDR1 is SGHAT and CDR2 is FQNNGV. V gave up 6 bases and J gave up 2 bases; unmatched junction bases: 13. CDR3 length: 17 residues. The DNA for the CDR3 is TGTGCCAGCAGTCATCCCCGACCTGGACAGGGGGCCTACGAGCAGTACTTC. Translated, it gives CASSHPRPGQGAYEQYF.

This clone was observed a single time. V usage is TRBV21-1 and J usage is TRBJ1-2; no check of the table's D call, TRBD1, against the DNA was made. TRBV21-1 is recorded as a pseudogene. This CDR3 is 16 amino acids long. The CDR3 is CASSTDGTGPNYGYTF. CDR3 coding DNA: TGTGCCAGCAGCACTGACGGGACAGGGCCGAACTATGGCTACACCTTC.

V is TRBV9 and J is TRBJ2-7; TRBD1 matches 9 bases. Germline CDR1 reads SGDLS; CDR2 reads YYNGEE. CDR3 length: 13 amino acids. V shed 0 bases, J shed 5 bases, and the junction held 0 bases outside the gene matches. Written as DNA, the CDR3 is TGTGCCAGCAGCGTAGGGGACAGGGACGAGCAGTACTTC. This encodes CASSVGDRDEQYF.

This clone was observed a single time. This chain connects TRBV5-6 to TRBJ2-5; D may be TRBD2 (7 bases). The CDR3 has 16 amino acids. CDR1 is SGHDT and CDR2 is YYEEEE in the germline V gene. Trimming shortened V by 3 bases and J by 4 bases, and 19 bases separated the two germline ends. DNA for the CDR3: TGTGCCAGCAGCTCAGGGGAAGGACTAGGATTAGAGACCCAGTACTTC. This translates into CASSSGEGLGLETQYF.

The chain has TRBV2 and TRBJ2-3, with TRBD2 identical over 15 bases. Germline V gives CDR1 SNHLY, CDR2 FYNNEI. Trimming removed 2 bases from V and 11 bases from J; junction bases left unmatched: 8. This CDR3 is 16 amino acids long. The CDR3 protein is CASSETGLAGGRGQYF. The CDR3 region has the DNA TGTGCCAGCAGTGAAACGGGACTAGCGGGGGGCAGGGGGCAGTATTTT. Filled out from reference TRBV2 and TRBJ2-3, the complete variable domain reads EPEVTQTPSHQVTQMGQEVILRCVPISNHLYFYWYRQILGQKVEFLVSFYNNEISEKSEIFDDQFSVERPDGSNFTLKIRSTKLEDSAMYFCASSETGLAGGRGQYFGPGTRLTVL.

This chain connects TRBV6-1 to TRBJ2-3; D is perhaps TRBD2 (7 bases). V gave up 1 base and J gave up 5 bases, with 13 bases separating them. The CDR3 has 15 residues. The germline V gene encodes CDR1 MNHNS and CDR2 SASEGT. CDR3: CASSEVRGGRDTQYF. As DNA, the CDR3 is TGTGCCAGCAGTGAAGTGAGGGGGGGCAGAGATACGCAGTATTTT.

V gene TRBV19 combines with J gene TRBJ2-2, with TRBD1 matching over 7 bases. Germline V gene data show CDR1 as LNHDA and CDR2 as SQIVND (reference sequence). V shed 3 bases, J shed 6 bases, and the junction held 1 base outside the gene matches. The CDR3 sequence is 13 residues long. The DNA for the CDR3 is TGTGCCAGTAGTATGGGACAGTCCGGGGAGCTGTTTTTT. This gives the protein CASSMGQSGELFF.

The gene calls are TRBV6-1 and TRBJ2-3; TRBD2 is a possible D gene (6 bases). Trimming removed 5 bases at V and 1 base at J, with 13 bases between. Germline V gene data show CDR1 as MNHNS and CDR2 as SASEGT. This CDR3 is built from 15 residues. The CDR3 here is CASSWYPGGTDTQYF. The CDR3 nucleotides read TGTGCCAGCAGTTGGTACCCGGGGGGCACAGATACGCAGTATTTT.

This clone was counted a few times. The V and J genes are TRBV5-4 and TRBJ2-5; D possibly corresponds to TRBD2 (6 bases). Trimming pared 0 bases from V and 7 bases from J, leaving 22 bases between. The CDR3 has 17 residues. Germline V lookup: CDR1 SGHNT, CDR2 YYREEE (reference sequence). The CDR3 spells CASSLDRWVGGFVTQYF. CDR3 nucleotide sequence: TGTGCCAGCAGCTTGGATAGATGGGTCGGAGGGTTTGTGACCCAGTACTTC.

The chain uses TRBV27 and TRBJ2-7, with a weak D call TRBD2 (6 bases). The V gene's germline CDR1 is MNHEY and CDR2 SMNVEV (reference sequence). Trimming stripped 5 bases from V and 3 bases from J, with 14 bases between. This CDR3 has 14 amino acids. The CDR3 loop is CASSLNLAHYEQYF. In DNA form, the CDR3 reads TGTGCCAGCAGTCTGAACCTAGCGCACTACGAGCAGTACTTC.

The chain links TRBV29-1 to TRBJ2-2; TRBD2 aligns across 12 bases. Germline V gene sequence: CDR1 SQVTM, CDR2 ANQGSEA. CDR3 length: 17 residues. With V trimmed by 6 bases and J by 2 bases, 10 bases remained unmatched. Here the CDR3 reads CSVGKGLAGDNTGELFF. In DNA form, the CDR3 reads TGCAGCGTCGGAAAGGGACTAGCGGGCGATAACACCGGGGAGCTGTTTTTT.

The chain joins TRBV5-1 to TRBJ1-1; D is uncertain. Trimming took 5 bases from V and 1 from J, leaving 12 bases between them. CDR3 length: 14 amino acids. CDR1 is SGHRS and CDR2 is YFSETQ in the germline V gene. The CDR3 DNA follows: TGCGCCAGCAGTTTTGCCGGGAAGAACACTGAAGCTTTCTTT. Amino acid sequence: CASSFAGKNTEAFF.

The chain combines TRBV2 with TRBJ2-5; 12 positions agree with TRBD2. The CDR3 extends over 14 amino acids. The germline V gene has CDR1 SNHLY and CDR2 FYNNEI. V lost 7 bases to trimming and J lost 4 bases; unmatched junction nucleotides: 4. The CDR3 DNA follows: TGTGCCAGCACCCTAGCGGGGGGGGGAGAGACCCAGTACTTC. Protein product: CASTLAGGGETQYF.

This clone came up a few times. The chain carries TRBV5-1 and TRBJ1-1; D is possibly TRBD1 (5 bases). The CDR3 runs 13 residues. V lost 2 bases to trimming and J lost 4 bases, with 9 bases between them. CDR1 is SGHRS, CDR2 YFSETQ, per germline. CDR3 nucleotide sequence: TGCGCCAGCAGCTTCCGGCAGGGCACTGAAGCTTTCTTT. Residues: CASSFRQGTEAFF. Supplemented by reference TRBV5-1 and TRBJ1-1, the full variable domain reads KAGVTQTPRYLIKTRGQQVTLSCSPISGHRSVSWYQQTPGQGLQFLFEYFSETQRNKGNFPGRFSGRQFSNSRSEMNVSTLELGDSALYLCASSFRQGTEAFFGQGTRLTVV.

The V and J genes are TRBV5-6 and TRBJ2-5; 12 bases agree with TRBD2. Germline CDR1 is SGHDT and CDR2 is YYEEEE. The CDR3 is 16 residues long. V trimming: 2 bases; J trimming: 1 base; junction bases outside the gene matches: 3. The CDR3 region has the DNA TGTGCCAGCAGCTTAACTAGCGGGGGGATCCAAGAGACCCAGTACTTC. This encodes CASSLTSGGIQETQYF.

This clone was counted a few times. The genes are TRBV7-6 and TRBJ2-3, with 8 bases aligning to TRBD2. CDR1 and CDR2 from the germline V gene are SGHVS and FNYEAQ. Trimming at V came to 5 bases and at J to 5 bases, leaving 12 bases not matched to a gene. This CDR3 comprises 16 residues. Here the CDR3 reads CASSPSSGGGLDTQYF. In nucleotides, the CDR3 is TGTGCCAGCAGCCCAAGCTCCGGGGGGGGGTTAGATACGCAGTATTTT.

This chain joins TRBV11-3 and TRBJ1-5; possibly TRBD1 for D (5 bases). V was cut by 7 bases and J by 0 bases, with 13 bases left in between. This CDR3 region has 15 residues. CDR1 and CDR2 (germline): SGHNT, YENEEA. The CDR3 bases are TGTGCCAGCAACGTGGGAGGGGCTAGCAATCAGCCCCAGCATTTT. Protein sequence: CASNVGGASNQPQHF.

The sample holds a few counts of this clone. This chain joins TRBV6-5 and TRBJ1-2; possible D gene TRBD1, 5 bases. There are 13 residues in the CDR3. V dropped 6 bases and J dropped 8 bases, with 16 bases sitting between them. In germline, CDR1 is MNHEY, CDR2 SVGAGI. In DNA, the CDR3 is TGTGCCAGCAGGACCAGGGCAGGGTCCGGCTACACCTTC. Its translation is CASRTRAGSGYTF.

This sequence joins TRBV27 and TRBJ1-1; 9 bases line up with TRBD1. The CDR3 runs to 15 residues. The junction had 8 bases not matched to a gene; V was cut back by 6 bases and J by 3 bases. Germline V gene data show CDR1 as MNHEY and CDR2 as SMNVEV (reference sequence). The DNA of the CDR3 is TGTGCCAGCAGACCAGGGGACAGGGAGCACACTGAAGCTTTCTTT. Residues: CASRPGDREHTEAFF.